This paragraph reports one T cell receptor beta chain. This sample is part of a study of blood T cell repertoires in COVID-19. For the study at large: Some COVID-19 samples were acute and others convalescent; all came from the United States, Italy and Spain. PBMCs, B-cell-depleted T cells, or T cells provided the cDNA or gDNA that made up the material.

V lost 2 bases and J 6 bases, leaving 11 bases between the germline ends. The CDR3 sequence is 14 residues long. The germline V gene encodes CDR1 MNHEY and CDR2 SVGAGI. Per the study methods: How many nucleated cells were present was estimated from reference gene primer amplification. The method was immunoSEQ multiplex PCR; TCRdb's version includes in-frame clones alone and lacks a portion of them. The V and J calls and clone size are taken from that table; D and trimming were inferred from the DNA. The sample has some 220,000 clones; almost 85% are singletons. Seattle patients were enrolled while actively infected and followed longitudinally.

The chain employs TRBV6-5 and TRBJ1-5; the D is unclear. What was sequenced was peripheral blood. This receptor was identified in an older woman with COVID-19, enrolled during active disease. The CDR3: CASSYEGSAQPQHF. Here the CDR3 DNA reads TGTGCCAGCAGTTACGAGGGTTCGGCTCAGCCCCAGCATTTT.